The TCR beta chain under discussion was sequenced for a study of cytomegalovirus exposure and HLA in healthy donors (TCRdb year 2017). With regard to the full study: An earlier analysis of several hundred of the donors reported more than 250 Gb of sequence data and around 110 million unique TCR beta sequences from 190 million or so T cells. Roughly 300 gigabases of sequencing data and tens of millions of unique TCR sequences were included in an early release covering 550 to 650 HLA-typed donors. In a later analysis, previously published TCR beta repertoires from several hundred donors were re-analyzed and high-resolution HLA genotyping was added so that TCR occurrence patterns could be studied. Both class I and class II loci were covered by HLA typing, at four-digit resolution. Genome-wide SNP genotypes for about 65% of the 666 donors were used in a later genetic analysis, which treated that subset as a discovery cohort. The T cell repertoires of some 700 subjects were profiled by immunosequencing and related to cytomegalovirus serostatus. Among roughly 370 genotyped donors of the cohort, an average of approximately 240,000 unique TCR beta nucleotide sequences were sequenced per donor, roughly a sixth of them non-productive. Donor age, sex, ethnicity and CMV serostatus were compiled together with the repertoire data. The study was designed to test whether signatures of past pathogen exposure could be identified by cataloging public T cell receptors. Four to six DR-DQ haplotypes were handled as single units for association and clustering, since linkage in the cohort was strong. Typing coverage varied by locus: about 629-640 donors for A, B, C, DRB1 and DQB1; roughly 510 for DQA1; about 600 for DPA1; roughly 470 for DPB1. To predict cytomegalovirus infection status, the study combined high-throughput TCR immunosequencing, statistical association of individual TCRs with disease status, and machine learning. Rather than using new phenotypic data, the later analysis identified candidate immune exposures from TCR beta sequences and from how often those sequences occurred across donors. A separate validation cohort of 100 to 150 different subjects was used in addition to the 666-subject first cohort. An earlier analysis of 587 of the donors applied high-throughput TCR beta sequencing to assess whether each TCR beta V gene segment acted as functional or pseudogenic. All discovery cohort repertoires had been generated on a single sequencing platform. Among the roughly 400 genotyped donors, around 81% belonged to the genetic ancestry cluster associated with self-reported Caucasian donors. Beyond this particular receptor, the publication reports: Roughly uniform sequencing depth across donors was assumed in presence/absence analyses, although this assumption may not hold. Because counts were too low, around 17 rarely observed V segments, including chromosome 9 orphons, were left out of the earlier analysis of several hundred of the donors. Cytomegalovirus status was reported to be diagnosed by the classifier with high specificity and sensitivity in both the original and validation cohorts. In a later analysis, TCR association rates were found to vary across HLA loci, with the most associated TCRs seen for DRB1 alleles and the fewest for HLA-C alleles. Because some donors lacked HLA typing at each locus, the association tests relied only on the typed subset. Correlated functional status among segregating V segments might reflect linkage disequilibrium, but an unknown experimental factor could not be ruled out. A group of highly shared sequence variants was considered likely to be a technical artifact of the sequencing pipeline. A later analysis associated 16,951 TCR beta sequences with specific HLA alleles at a false discovery rate of 0.05. In vitro tests confirmed that a few of the cytomegalovirus-associated TCR beta chains recognize cytomegalovirus antigens. A later analysis reported that several top co-occurrence clusters appeared linked to parvovirus B19, influenza, CMV and Epstein-Barr virus. A later genetic analysis reported fewer N-insertions in productive TCRs among donors in an Asian-associated ancestry cluster than the approximately 700-donor mean. While some public TCRs were present in many individuals, most TCR sequences turned up only very rarely across donors. Compared with equally common non-associated chains, HLA-associated TCR beta chains in a later analysis were more clonally expanded and had lower generation probabilities. Immune exposure information for the cohort was limited to CMV serostatus. A further reported finding was that TCR beta sequences accurately predicted the HLA-A and HLA-B alleles for most subjects in the first cohort. In the study, around 150 TCR beta chains were listed as associated with cytomegalovirus. This cohort had only TCR beta chains sequenced, and the lack of alpha or paired-chain data limited which features could be detected. In a later genetic analysis, a missense DCLRE1C variant was associated with V-gene and J-gene trimming of TCR beta chains, and the association was replicated in an independent cohort. According to the authors, the approach could potentially be generalized to other disease states and immunological phenotypes. Strong co-occurrence of HLA alleles, especially DR and DQ, made assigning TCR associations to individual alleles difficult. An earlier analysis of approximately 540 of the donors showed that most TCR beta V segments appeared in productive rearrangements either about 87% or about 30% of the time, which broadly matched IMGT annotations. Most CMV-associated TCR beta chains appeared to be HLA-restricted in a later analysis, and the HLA associations seemed to be driven largely by CMV exposure.

The method was the immunoSEQ multiplex PCR assay. A mixture of 60 forward primers for TCR Vbeta segments and 13 reverse primers for TCR Jbeta segments was used in the multiplex PCR. The CDR3 region of rearranged TCR beta genes was amplified from genomic DNA with a multiplex PCR assay. Amplified TCR beta libraries were sequenced as 87-base-pair reads on the Illumina HiSeq System. The study's processing was this. A later analysis counted about 80 million unique TCR beta chains across the 500 to 850 repertoires, and 9 million to 14 million of these chains were shared by at least two donors. To remove PCR and sequencing errors, raw reads were error-corrected and collapsed into unique sequences using a nearest-neighbor algorithm that merged closely related sequences. Alignment of CDR3 sequences to IMGT reference sequences was used to assign V, D and J gene segments. For a sequence to be retained, at least a six-nucleotide match to both a V gene segment and a J gene segment was required. Rearrangements were called productive when the CDR3 lacked stop codons and stayed in frame with V and J; all others were non-productive. Following IMGT convention, CDR3 was defined as the stretch from the second conserved V-encoded cysteine to the conserved J-encoded phenylalanine. In an earlier analysis of 587 of the donors, sequences lacking an unambiguous match to a single V gene segment were excluded. In an earlier analysis of almost 600 of the donors, a V segment was called functional when productive rearrangements were above 56.7%, and segregating when the standard deviation between donors exceeded 5%. A statistical classification framework was built to diagnose cytomegalovirus status from the catalog of TCR beta chain sequences. In a later analysis, V and J genes were assigned by comparing TCR nucleotide sequences against IMGT/GENE-DB human TR gene sequences. The TCRdist pipeline was used in a later analysis to assign CDR3 sequences and most-parsimonious VDJ recombination scenarios. A later analysis defined each TCR beta chain by its CDR3 amino acid sequence plus V-gene family, and excluded reads lacking a unique V-gene family. A later analysis removed 450 to 600 highly shared, low-generation-probability nucleotide sequences to deal with suspected cross-contamination and a sequencing artifact. For each public chain, a later analysis derived a clonal expansion index from normalized ranks of inferred template counts within each repertoire. In a later analysis, generation probabilities were computed using a VDJ recombination model fitted to out-of-frame rearrangements, and the results were checked against IGoR. In a later analysis, TCR-TCR, TCR-HLA and TCR-CMV co-occurrence was scored with hypergeometric tests, and a repertoire-size bias correction was applied to TCR pairs. False discovery rates were estimated in a later analysis by permuting HLA or CMV assignments 20 times. In a later analysis, co-occurring TCRs were grouped using DBSCAN, and TCRdist sequence similarity was added for clustering within HLA-allele-positive subsets. For co-occurrence clustering, repertoires with fewer than 30,000 or more than 120,000 public chains were excluded, along with a handful of repertoires with anomalous nucleotide sharing. TCRdb holds this immuneACCESS table with in-frame rearrangements only. Some clones are missing; in checked studies, unresolved V genes explain under half, and the rest has no known cause. V, J and clone size were drawn from that table, and D and trimming were deduced from the DNA. The sample records under 200,000 clones, roughly 77% of which are singletons. The ten largest clones take up roughly 0.4% of the sample.

The cohort consisted of 670 or so healthy bone marrow donors. At the time of sampling, every cohort member was nominally healthy, though immune exposures that went unrecorded were likely present. The donor was CMV seropositive and belonged to the group of over 250 seropositive cohort members. A peripheral blood sample was provided by each donor, and peripheral blood mononuclear cells were used for TCR beta sequencing. The Qiagen DNeasy Blood Extraction Kit was used to extract genomic DNA from the blood cell samples. As concerns this clone: Its antigen target is currently unknown. Qualities for individual bases were not recorded, and no much larger clone is one base off.

This sequence originates from a male donor in good health and CMV-seropositive. Sequencing was done on a sample of PBMCs.

The CDR3 region: CASSFDRQGADTEAFF. The sequenced DNA: TGTGCCAGCAGTTTCGACAGACAGGGGGCGGACACTGAAGCTTTCTTT. The V gene is TRBV6-5 and the J gene is TRBJ1-1; TRBD1 lines up with 10 middle nucleotides. The CDR3 runs 16 residues from the cysteine to the phenylalanine. This entry keeps only the CDR3 DNA: 48 bases, framed from base 1. Sequences MNHEY (CDR1) and SVGAGI (CDR2) are obtained from the germline V gene. V loses 4 bases at its end and J loses 3 bases; junction bases beyond the gene matches: 8.